This is a list of T cell receptor beta chains from one sample in a study of PD-1 blockade in mismatch repair-deficient tumors. Data came from immunoSEQ multiplex PCR; TCRdb stores just in-frame clones and leaves some out. The sample records roughly 110,000 clones, about 80% being singletons. The sequencing here drew on peripheral blood, taken roughly 13 months after starting pembrolizumab. The receptors were sampled from an adult with mismatch repair-deficient cancer. Each CDR3 is given with its conserved first and last residue. Each record gives: clone size, J gene, D gene, V gene, CDR3 protein, CDR3 DNA. D genes are given only for firm matches. The size of a clone is reported for some rows only, either as once, few or many, or as a class for expanded clones.

abundance: NA; j_gene: TRBJ1-5; d_gene: TRBD1; v_gene: TRBV7-9; CDR3aa: CASSLDRAENQPQHF; CDR3nt: TGTGCCAGCAGCTTGGACAGGGCAGAGAATCAGCCCCAGCATTTT
abundance: NA; j_gene: TRBJ2-5; d_gene: NA; v_gene: TRBV14; CDR3aa: CASSQSGRVETQYF; CDR3nt: TGTGCCAGCAGCCAATCTGGCAGGGTGGAGACCCAGTACTTC
abundance: NA; j_gene: TRBJ2-7; d_gene: NA; v_gene: TRBV18; CDR3aa: CASSPPTTYEQYF; CDR3nt: TGTGCCAGCTCACCACCAACAACCTACGAGCAGTACTTC
abundance: NA; j_gene: TRBJ1-5; d_gene: NA; v_gene: TRBV10-3; CDR3aa: CAISESKLGNQPQHF; CDR3nt: TGTGCCATCAGTGAGTCGAAGTTGGGGAATCAGCCCCAGCATTTT
abundance: NA; j_gene: TRBJ1-5; d_gene: NA; v_gene: TRBV19; CDR3aa: CASSIDSRLANQPQHF; CDR3nt: TGTGCCAGTAGTATAGATTCCCGGTTAGCCAATCAGCCCCAGCATTTT
abundance: NA; j_gene: TRBJ1-2; d_gene: NA; v_gene: TRBV4-3; CDR3aa: CASSPQDSDYYGYTF; CDR3nt: TGCGCCAGCAGCCCACAGGACAGCGACTACTATGGCTACACCTTC
abundance: NA; j_gene: TRBJ1-5; d_gene: NA; v_gene: TRBV19; CDR3aa: CASSIFEDNQPQHF; CDR3nt: TGTGCCAGTAGTATCTTTGAAGACAATCAGCCCCAGCATTTT
abundance: NA; j_gene: TRBJ2-5; d_gene: TRBD1; v_gene: TRBV29-1; CDR3aa: CSVEFHQGARETQYF; CDR3nt: TGCAGCGTTGAGTTTCATCAGGGGGCGCGGGAGACCCAGTACTTC
abundance: few; j_gene: TRBJ1-2; d_gene: NA; v_gene: TRBV5-4; CDR3aa: CASSWSTENYGYTF; CDR3nt: TGTGCCAGCAGCTGGTCAACAGAGAACTATGGCTACACCTTC
abundance: NA; j_gene: TRBJ2-2; d_gene: NA; v_gene: TRBV5-1; CDR3aa: CASSLTARDTGELFF; CDR3nt: TGCGCCAGCAGCTTGACTGCCAGAGACACCGGGGAGCTGTTTTTT
abundance: NA; j_gene: TRBJ2-3; d_gene: NA; v_gene: TRBV30; CDR3aa: CAWSQSTDTQYF; CDR3nt: TGTGCCTGGAGTCAAAGCACAGATACGCAGTATTTT
abundance: NA; j_gene: TRBJ2-7; d_gene: NA; v_gene: TRBV9; CDR3aa: CASSPRERSSYEQYF; CDR3nt: TGTGCCAGCAGCCCCCGGGAGCGTAGCTCCTACGAGCAGTACTTC
abundance: NA; j_gene: TRBJ2-7; d_gene: NA; v_gene: TRBV5-1; CDR3aa: CASSREGQSYEQYF; CDR3nt: TGCGCCAGCAGCAGGGAGGGACAGTCCTACGAGCAGTACTTC
abundance: once; j_gene: TRBJ2-3; d_gene: TRBD1; v_gene: TRBV28; CDR3aa: CASSPRTGRSTDTQYF; CDR3nt: TGTGCCAGCAGTCCAAGGACAGGGCGAAGCACAGATACGCAGTATTTT
abundance: NA; j_gene: TRBJ2-5; d_gene: TRBD2; v_gene: TRBV19; CDR3aa: CASTSTAGGHETQYF; CDR3nt: TGTGCCAGTACGAGTACAGCGGGAGGGCATGAGACCCAGTACTTC
abundance: NA; j_gene: TRBJ2-1; d_gene: NA; v_gene: TRBV7-2; CDR3aa: CASSILRGQNNEQFF; CDR3nt: TGTGCCAGCAGCATACTACGAGGACAGAACAATGAGCAGTTCTTC
abundance: NA; j_gene: TRBJ2-7; d_gene: NA; v_gene: TRBV10-2; CDR3aa: CASSESGRVHEQYF; CDR3nt: TGCGCCAGCAGTGAGTCCGGCAGGGTCCACGAGCAGTACTTC
abundance: NA; j_gene: TRBJ2-5; d_gene: NA; v_gene: TRBV5-1; CDR3aa: CASSRVPGVRETQYF; CDR3nt: TGCGCCAGCAGCAGGGTTCCGGGAGTCCGGGAGACCCAGTACTTC